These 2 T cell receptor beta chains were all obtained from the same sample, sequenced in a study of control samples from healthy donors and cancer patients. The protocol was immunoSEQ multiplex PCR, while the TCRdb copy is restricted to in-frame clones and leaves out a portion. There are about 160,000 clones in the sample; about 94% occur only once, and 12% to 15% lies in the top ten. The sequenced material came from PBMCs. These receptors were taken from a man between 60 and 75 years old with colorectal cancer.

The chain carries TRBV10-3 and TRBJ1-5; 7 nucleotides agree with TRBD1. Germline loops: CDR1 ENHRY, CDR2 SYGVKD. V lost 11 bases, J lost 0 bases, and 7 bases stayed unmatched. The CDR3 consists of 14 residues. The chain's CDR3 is CASGTADSNQPQHF. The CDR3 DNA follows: TGTGCCTCGGGGACAGCCGATAGCAATCAGCCCCAGCATTTT.

This CDR3 is CASSLEVVADQETQYF. DNA of the CDR3: TGTGCCAGCAGCTTGGAGGTGGTAGCCGACCAAGAGACCCAGTACTTC. The gene calls are TRBV11-2 and TRBJ2-5, with D possibly TRBD2 on 5 matching bases. Germline assignment: CDR1 SGHAT and CDR2 FQNNGV. The CDR3 runs 16 residues. V lost 3 bases, J lost 0 bases, and 14 bases lay in between.